The sequence of this TCR beta chain was determined in a study of CD8+ T cells in alopecia areata. The sequencing template was cDNA reverse transcribed from extracted RNA. Libraries were prepared by immunoSEQ multiplex PCR; TCRdb keeps only in-frame clonotypes and omits some of them. Counted here are about 140,000 clones, around 55% occurring once; the ten biggest clones make up under 5.5%. The TCR sequence derives from a human donor in good health. The specimen sequenced was CD4+ T cells sorted from blood.

CDR3 in amino acids: CASSSDTPSRGYTF. Here the CDR3 DNA reads TGTGCCAGCAGTTCGGACACTCCCTCTAGGGGCTACACCTTC. V and J are TRBV28 and TRBJ1-2; the D gene is possibly TRBD1 (5 bases). CDR3 length equals 14 residues. V lost 4 bases and J lost 8, with 17 bases in between. Germline CDR1 and CDR2: MDHEN and SYDVKM.